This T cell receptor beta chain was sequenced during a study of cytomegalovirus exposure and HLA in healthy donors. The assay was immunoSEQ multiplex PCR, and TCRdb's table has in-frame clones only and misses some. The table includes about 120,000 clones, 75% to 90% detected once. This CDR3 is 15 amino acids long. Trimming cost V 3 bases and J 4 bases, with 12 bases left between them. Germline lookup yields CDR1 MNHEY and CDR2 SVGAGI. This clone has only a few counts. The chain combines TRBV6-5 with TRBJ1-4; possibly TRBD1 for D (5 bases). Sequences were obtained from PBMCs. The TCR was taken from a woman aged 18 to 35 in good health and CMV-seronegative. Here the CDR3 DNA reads TGTGCCAGCAGTTATACTTCAGGGCTTAATGAAAAACTGTTTTTT. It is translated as CASSYTSGLNEKLFF.